The next 20 T cell receptor beta chains were all read from a single sample in a study of PD-1 blockade in classical Hodgkin lymphoma. Some clones are missing from TCRdb's copy, which holds only in-frame ones; the method was immunoSEQ multiplex PCR. The sample holds 31,000 or so clones, around 71% seen once. All patients experienced relapse after autologous stem cell transplantation, and brentuximab vedotin exposure was variable. This sample comprised peripheral blood mononuclear cells (PBMCs), obtained before the second cycle of nivolumab. Receptors were obtained from a human donor with classical Hodgkin lymphoma.

The J gene is TRBJ2-7, the V gene TRBV6-5; TRBD1 or TRBD2 may be the D gene (5 bases each). V lost 1 base to trimming and J lost 6 bases, with 13 bases between them. The V gene's germline CDR1 is MNHEY and CDR2 SVGAGI. This CDR3 is built from 14 residues. The CDR3 DNA reads as TGTGCCAGCAGTTACTTCACGGGGACCGGCGAGCAGTACTTC. It translates to CASSYFTGTGEQYF.

The gene calls are TRBV5-4 and TRBJ2-3; TRBD2 matches 8 bases. V shed 1 base, J shed 0 bases, and the junction held 1 base outside the gene matches. The length of the CDR3 is 15 residues. Germline values: CDR1 SGHNT, CDR2 YYREEE (reference sequence). The CDR3, as DNA: TGTGCCAGCAGCTTGACTAGCGGCAGCACAGATACGCAGTATTTT. Protein product: CASSLTSGSTDTQYF.

The V and J genes are TRBV4-3 and TRBJ2-7; D not certain. From germline, CDR1 is LGHNA and CDR2 YSLEER. CDR3 length equals 13 residues. Trimming took 0 bases from V and 4 from J, leaving 7 bases between them. CDR3 loop: CASSQEGWYEQYF. The CDR3 DNA reads TGCGCCAGCAGCCAAGAAGGCTGGTACGAGCAGTACTTC.

The chain carries TRBV7-2 and TRBJ2-7; tentatively, D is TRBD1 (5 bases). V was clipped by 4 bases and J by 0 bases, with 7 bases between them. CDR1 and CDR2 (germline): SGHTA, FQGNSA. The CDR3 extends over 13 amino acids. CDR3 region: CASSSQGSYEQYF. Here the CDR3 DNA reads TGTGCCAGCAGCTCTCAGGGCTCCTACGAGCAGTACTTC. Full variable domain (missing parts from reference TRBV7-2 and TRBJ2-7): GAGVSQSPSNKVTEKGKDVELRCDPISGHTALYWYRQSLGQGLEFLIYFQGNSAPDKSGLPSDRFSAERTGGSVSTLTIQRTQQEDSAVYLCASSSQGSYEQYFGPGTRLTVT.

The chain employs TRBV9 and TRBJ2-7; 7 bases align to TRBD2. CDR3 length: 15 residues. With V trimmed by 0 bases and J by 0 bases, 3 bases remained unmatched. Per germline, CDR1 SGDLS and CDR2 YYNGEE. CDR3 residues: CASSVDGRSSYEQYF. The CDR3 coding sequence is TGTGCCAGCAGCGTAGACGGGAGGAGCTCCTACGAGCAGTACTTC.

The chain links TRBV4-2 to TRBJ1-4; the match to TRBD1 covers 7 bases. The germline V gene encodes CDR1 LGHNA and CDR2 YNFKEQ. The CDR3 is 16 amino acids. V shed 3 bases, J shed 2 bases, and the junction held 6 bases outside the gene matches. The CDR3 region is CASSQNTGVTNEKLFF. The DNA of the CDR3 is TGTGCCAGCAGCCAGAATACAGGGGTTACTAATGAAAAACTGTTTTTT.

This clone is judged medium-sized. The chain has TRBV7-9 and TRBJ2-5; D remains unclear. V lost 1 base and J lost 5, with 5 bases in between. Per the germline V gene, CDR1 is SEHNR and CDR2 is FQNEAQ (reference sequence). The CDR3 is 12 residues long. CDR3 coding DNA: TGTGCCAGCAGCTTAGTTGCGGAGACCCAGTACTTC. This encodes CASSLVAETQYF.

The chain is built from TRBV27 and TRBJ2-3; 7 nucleotides match TRBD2. This CDR3 spans 16 amino acids. Trimming at V came to 1 base and at J to 6 bases, leaving 10 bases not matched to a gene. Germline CDR1 MNHEY, CDR2 SMNVEV (reference sequence). The CDR3 region has the DNA TGTGCCAGCAGTTTATACGTAAGCGGGGCCCACGATACGCAGTATTTT. It yields the protein CASSLYVSGAHDTQYF.

The chain recombines TRBV5-6 with TRBJ2-3; a weak D match, TRBD2 (7 bases). CDR1 is SGHDT, CDR2 YYEEEE, per germline. This CDR3 spans 15 amino acids. The V end was cut by 0 bases, the J end by 4 bases, with 12 bases between. CDR3 nucleotides: TGTGCCAGCAGCTTGGCGGGGGGCGGGTCAGATACGCAGTATTTT. This gives the protein CASSLAGGGSDTQYF.

This rearrangement joins TRBV5-1 to TRBJ2-5; unclear D gene. CDR1 SGHRS and CDR2 YFSETQ come from the germline V gene. The length of the CDR3 is 12 residues. The ends were cut back, 5 bases at V and 5 bases at J, with 10 bases in the middle. The CDR3 reads CASSMIGETQYF. CDR3 DNA: TGCGCCAGCAGTATGATCGGGGAGACCCAGTACTTC.

The rearrangement links TRBV9 to TRBJ2-1, with D perhaps being TRBD1 or TRBD2 (6 bases each). Trimming shortened V by 4 bases and J by 4 bases, and 24 bases separated the two germline ends. CDR1 is SGDLS and CDR2 is YYNGEE in the germline V gene. This CDR3 is 18 amino acids long. CDR3 residues: CASSSSPGGGPGYNEQFF. The CDR3 DNA sequence: TGTGCCAGCAGCTCCTCCCCCGGTGGGGGGCCAGGGTACAATGAGCAGTTCTTC.

This rearrangement joins TRBV29-1 to TRBJ2-4; D tentatively reads TRBD1 or TRBD2 (5 bases each). The CDR3 runs 15 residues. Per the germline V gene, CDR1 is SQVTM and CDR2 is ANQGSEA. The V and J ends lost 2 bases and 0 bases respectively, with 11 bases between them. The CDR3 DNA is TGCAGCGTTGAAATCGGGACGCTAGCCAAAAACATTCAGTACTTC. The encoded protein is CSVEIGTLAKNIQYF.

This chain uses TRBV28 with TRBJ2-7; 9 nucleotides align to TRBD2. Germline values: CDR1 MDHEN, CDR2 SYDVKM. This CDR3 spans 16 amino acids. The ends lost 3 bases at V and 6 bases at J; junction bases unmatched: 12. CDR3 DNA sequence: TGTGCCAGCAGTTTGGTTACTAGCGGGCGGGTTATCGAGCAGTACTTC. Protein: CASSLVTSGRVIEQYF. Full variable domain (rest looked up from reference TRBV28 and TRBJ2-7): DVKVTQSSRYLVKRTGEKVFLECVQDMDHENMFWYRQDPGLGLRLIYFSYDVKMKEKGDIPEGYSVSREKKERFSLILESASTNQTSMYLCASSLVTSGRVIEQYFGPGTRLTVT.

This chain joins TRBV6-6 and TRBJ2-7, with no clear D. The germline V gene has CDR1 MNHNY and CDR2 SVGAGI (reference sequence). This CDR3 has 12 amino acids. The V end lost 0 bases, the J end lost 3 bases, and 3 bases lay between the germline ends. The CDR3 protein is CASSYSNYEQYF. The CDR3 DNA reads as TGTGCCAGCAGTTACTCGAACTACGAGCAGTACTTC.

The chain is built from TRBV6-5 and TRBJ2-2; TRBD1 is a possible D gene (5 bases). Germline CDR1 reads MNHEY; CDR2 reads SVGAGI. There are 16 residues in the CDR3. V dropped 1 base and J dropped 4 bases, with 13 bases sitting between them. The CDR3 here is CASSYLGQGITGELFF. CDR3 in DNA: TGTGCCAGCAGTTACTTAGGGCAGGGTATCACCGGGGAGCTGTTTTTT.

This clone was observed a handful of times. The genes are TRBV5-5 and TRBJ2-7; D tentatively reads TRBD1 or TRBD2 (5 bases each). CDR3 length: 14 residues. Germline CDR1 and CDR2: SGHKS and YYEKEE (reference sequence). The germline V and J ends were trimmed by 0 bases and 2 bases, with 9 bases remaining between them. CDR3 sequence reads: CASSLGDGPYEQYF. The CDR3 bases are TGTGCCAGCAGCTTGGGGGACGGGCCCTACGAGCAGTACTTC.

This clone was counted once. The CDR3 DNA follows: TGTGCCAGCAGCGGGAATCCGGGACTAGGTGGTGAGCAGTTCTTC. Protein: CASSGNPGLGGEQFF. This chain joins TRBV5-4 and TRBJ2-1; TRBD2 matches at 8 bases. J gave up 9 bases and V 4 bases, and 12 bases lay outside the gene matches. Germline lookup yields CDR1 SGHNT and CDR2 YYREEE (reference sequence). The CDR3 runs 15 residues.

This clone was counted between two and nine times. The chain carries TRBV6-4 and TRBJ2-2, with TRBD2 matching 11 bases. This CDR3 is built from 21 residues. Germline V lookup: CDR1 MRHNA, CDR2 SNTAGT. J lost 5 bases, V lost 0 bases, and 17 bases had no gene match. CDR3 coding DNA: TGTGCCAGCAGTGACTCCACCCCGAGACTAGCGGGGTACTATCTAACCGGGGAGCTGTTTTTT. As protein: CASSDSTPRLAGYYLTGELFF.

This rearrangement joins TRBV19 to TRBJ2-1; 11 bases fit TRBD2. The germline V gene encodes CDR1 LNHDA and CDR2 SQIVND (reference sequence). Trimming took 5 bases from V and 7 from J; bases not matched to a gene: 7. The CDR3 contains 15 residues. The CDR3 region has the DNA TGTGCCAGTAGTCTAACTAGCGGGAGTATTAATGAGCAGTTCTTC. Its translation: CASSLTSGSINEQFF.

The rearrangement joins TRBV5-6 to TRBJ2-4, with D perhaps matching TRBD1 (5 bases). The CDR3 sequence is 19 residues long. Germline V gene lookup returns CDR1 SGHDT and CDR2 YYEEEE. V gave up 2 bases and J gave up 1 base, with 22 bases separating them. CDR3 bases: TGTGCCAGCAGCTTAGGGGTGACGTATGTCTTGGGGGCCAAAAACATTCAGTACTTC. This codes for CASSLGVTYVLGAKNIQYF. The full variable domain, rest sourced from reference TRBV5-6 and TRBJ2-4, is DAGVTQSPTHLIKTRGQQVTLRCSPKSGHDTVSWYQQALGQGPQFIFQYYEEEERQRGNFPDRFSGHQFPNYSSELNVNALLLGDSALYLCASSLGVTYVLGAKNIQYFGAGTRLSVL.